These 21 T cell receptor beta chains share one sample of origin, sequenced in a study of vaccination effects on CD4 cells after COVID-19. Generated by immunoSEQ multiplex PCR, the TCRdb table keeps only in-frame clones and is missing some. Among some 40,000 clones listed, just under 75% were seen once. Expansion with viral peptide pools was applied to antigen-specific CD4+ T cells by the ViraFEST assay prior to sequencing. Having been cultured for about 10 days, the cells underwent CD4+ T cell isolation. A PCR test confirmed that the person had SARS-CoV-2 infection between March and December 2020. For these receptors, no antigen is known. Sequenced here: CD4+ T cells from PBMCs cultured with a peptide pool, sampled before COVID-19 vaccination. All receptors derive from a human donor who had a prior SARS-CoV-2 infection.

This chain links TRBV6-6 with TRBJ2-7; 7 bases align to TRBD1. From germline, CDR1 is MNHNY and CDR2 SVGAGI (reference sequence). The CDR3 loop spans 12 amino acids. V dropped 10 bases and J dropped 0; count of bases not matched to a gene: 3. CDR3 DNA sequence: TGTGCCATGGGACAGAGCTCCTACGAGCAGTACTTC. Translating gives CAMGQSSYEQYF.

This chain joins TRBV11-3 and TRBJ2-7; a possible D gene is TRBD2 (5 bases). The CDR3 consists of 14 residues. The germline gives CDR1 SGHNT, CDR2 YENEEA. V was clipped by 1 base and J by 6 bases, with 13 bases between them. CDR3 residues: CASSLVVGASEQYF. For the CDR3, the DNA is TGTGCCAGCAGCTTAGTGGTGGGAGCCTCCGAGCAGTACTTC. Drawing the rest from reference TRBV11-3 and TRBJ2-7, the complete variable domain is EAGVVQSPRYKIIEKKQPVAFWCNPISGHNTLYWYLQNLGQGPELLIRYENEEAVDDSQLPKDRFSAERLKGVDSTLKIQPAELGDSAVYLCASSLVVGASEQYFGPGTRLTVT.

V is TRBV4-2 and J is TRBJ2-2, with a tentative D call TRBD2 (6 bases). The CDR3 is 16 amino acids. Germline loops: CDR1 LGHNA, CDR2 YNFKEQ. Trimming removed 1 base at V and 5 bases at J, with 14 bases between. The CDR3 spells CASSQVHGGMTGELFF. The CDR3, as DNA: TGTGCCAGCAGCCAAGTTCATGGGGGGATGACCGGGGAGCTGTTTTTT.

This clone was seen ten or more times. The V and J genes are TRBV18 and TRBJ2-3, with D perhaps TRBD2 (6 bases). Germline-derived CDR1 and CDR2 are KGHSH and LQKENI. CDR3 length: 16 amino acids. Trimming stripped 4 bases from V and 0 bases from J, with 14 bases between. The CDR3 here is CASSHQPGTSTDTQYF. The DNA of the CDR3 is TGTGCCAGCTCACATCAACCCGGGACTAGCACAGATACGCAGTATTTT.

The chain uses TRBV29-1 and TRBJ2-5; a possible D gene is TRBD1 (6 bases). V was trimmed by 7 bases and J by 5 bases, leaving 14 bases between them. The CDR3 length is 12 residues. Germline V CDR1 and CDR2: SQVTM, ANQGSEA. The CDR3 sequence is CSGKTGSETQYF. In nucleotides, the CDR3 is TGCAGCGGGAAAACAGGGTCGGAGACCCAGTACTTC. Variable domain in full (rest from reference TRBV29-1 and TRBJ2-5): SAVISQKPSRDICQRGTSLTIQCQVDSQVTMMFWYRQQPGQSLTLIATANQGSEATYESGFVIDKFPISRPNLTFSTLTVSNMSPEDSSIYLCSGKTGSETQYFGPGTRLLVL.

The chain has TRBV7-2 and TRBJ2-7, with 12 bases matching TRBD2. The CDR3 has 15 amino acids. The germline gives CDR1 SGHTA, CDR2 FQGNSA. Trimming took 4 bases from V and 6 from J; bases not matched to a gene: 7. CDR3 bases: TGTGCCAGCAGCTACTCCGGGACTAGCGGGCGCGAGCAGTACTTC. Protein product: CASSYSGTSGREQYF. Full variable domain (outside the CDR3, taken from reference TRBV7-2 and TRBJ2-7): GAGVSQSPSNKVTEKGKDVELRCDPISGHTALYWYRQSLGQGLEFLIYFQGNSAPDKSGLPSDRFSAERTGGSVSTLTIQRTQQEDSAVYLCASSYSGTSGREQYFGPGTRLTVT.

The CDR3 nucleotides read TGTGCCAGCAGTTACGGGCTAGCGGGAGAAAGCGGGGAGCTGTTTTTT. The encoded protein is CASSYGLAGESGELFF. The genes are TRBV6-2 or TRBV6-3 and TRBJ2-2; TRBD2 matches at 10 bases. The trim removed 2 bases at V and 7 bases at J, leaving 7 bases unmatched. The CDR3 contains 16 residues. The germline V gene has CDR1 MNHEY and CDR2 SVGEGT.

This rearrangement joins TRBV5-1 to TRBJ2-7; 7 bases map to TRBD1. J was trimmed by 0 bases and V by 4 bases; bases with no gene match: 16. Germline V CDR1 and CDR2: SGHRS, YFSETQ. The CDR3 has 18 amino acids. The CDR3 sequence: CASSLHPLGTEDSYEQYF. The CDR3 coding sequence is TGCGCCAGCAGCCTACATCCATTGGGGACAGAGGACTCCTACGAGCAGTACTTC.

The CDR3 sequence is CASSLEINSPLHF. The CDR3 coding sequence is TGTGCCAGCAGCTTAGAGATTAATTCACCCCTCCACTTT. The J gene is TRBJ1-6, the V gene TRBV11-3; D is unresolved. CDR1 and CDR2 (germline): SGHNT, YENEEA. The CDR3 runs to 13 residues. V shed 0 bases and J shed 6 bases, with 3 bases lying between them.

The gene calls are TRBV3-1 (or the pseudogene TRBV3-2) and TRBJ2-1, with D maybe TRBD2 (5 bases). The V end was cut by 2 bases, the J end by 0 bases, with 14 bases between. Germline V gives CDR1 LGHDT, CDR2 YNNKEL (reference sequence). The CDR3 is 17 amino acids. The CDR3 DNA reads as TGTGCCAGCAGCCAACAGAGAGCGGTGAGCTCCTACAATGAGCAGTTCTTC. It yields the protein CASSQQRAVSSYNEQFF.

In this sample, this clone turned up once. The chain links TRBV5-1 to TRBJ2-5, with 9 bases fitting TRBD1. The CDR3 consists of 14 residues. Germline loops: CDR1 SGHRS, CDR2 YFSETQ. V trimming: 4 bases; J trimming: 5 bases; junction bases outside the gene matches: 6. This CDR3 is CASSRTGGRETQYF. The CDR3 DNA follows: TGCGCCAGCAGCCGCACAGGGGGCCGGGAGACCCAGTACTTC.

This clone was detected only a few times. The CDR3 protein is CASSRDLLGEQFF. The DNA for the CDR3 is TGTGCCAGCAGCCGAGACCTTTTGGGTGAGCAGTTCTTC. The genes are TRBV3-1 (or the pseudogene TRBV3-2) and TRBJ2-1; D is unclear. Germline CDR1 is LGHDT and CDR2 is YNNKEL (reference sequence). The CDR3 runs to 13 residues. V was pared by 4 bases and J by 9 bases, with 13 bases between.

This chain joins TRBV6-6 and TRBJ1-1, with D perhaps TRBD1 (6 bases). The V end lost 7 bases, the J end lost 1 base, and 19 bases lay between the germline ends. Germline loops: CDR1 MNHNY, CDR2 SVGAGI (reference sequence). The CDR3 totals 16 residues. The CDR3: CASTSSEGGANTEAFF. The DNA for the CDR3 is TGTGCCAGCACCTCTTCGGAGGGGGGCGCGAACACTGAAGCTTTCTTT.

This clone was detected only once. The rearrangement joins TRBV7-2 to TRBJ1-5, with 7 positions matching TRBD1. V shed 1 base and J 6 bases; nucleotides not matched to a gene: 6. Germline CDR1 is SGHTA and CDR2 is FQGNSA. The CDR3 length is 15 residues. The CDR3, as DNA: TGTGCCAGCAGCTTAGAACTAGGGGGCGGTCAGCCCCAGCATTTT. Its protein is CASSLELGGGQPQHF.

The J gene is TRBJ1-1, the V gene TRBV7-3; 7 bases are shared with TRBD1. Germline assignment: CDR1 SGHTA and CDR2 FQGTGA. With V trimmed by 5 bases and J by 3 bases, 15 bases remained unmatched. This CDR3 spans 17 amino acids. The CDR3 region is CASSRIGDSSEYTEAFF. The CDR3, as DNA: TGTGCCAGCAGCCGCATCGGGGACAGTTCAGAATACACTGAAGCTTTCTTT.

The genes are TRBV28 and TRBJ1-5, with a possible D match to TRBD1 (5 bases). CDR1 MDHEN and CDR2 SYDVKM come from the germline V gene. V was trimmed by 5 bases and J by 9 bases, leaving 17 bases between them. The CDR3 is made up of 14 amino acids. In DNA, the CDR3 is TGTGCCAGCAGTGCCCCGGGGACTCGAGGGCCCCAGCATTTT. Its protein product is CASSAPGTRGPQHF. Using reference TRBV28 and TRBJ1-5 for the parts outside the CDR3, the full variable domain is DVKVTQSSRYLVKRTGEKVFLECVQDMDHENMFWYRQDPGLGLRLIYFSYDVKMKEKGDIPEGYSVSREKKERFSLILESASTNQTSMYLCASSAPGTRGPQHFGDGTRLSIL.

The rearrangement joins TRBV10-2 to TRBJ1-5; no reliable D call. Germline V CDR1 and CDR2: WSHSY, SAAADI. CDR3 size: 14 residues. Trimming removed 0 bases at V and 7 bases at J, with 10 bases between. CDR3 bases: TGCGCCAGCAGTGAGTCGGCCGTTTTGCAGCCCCAGCATTTT. Translating it yields CASSESAVLQPQHF.

The chain has TRBV2 and TRBJ1-1; no clear D. The length of the CDR3 is 13 residues. Trimming took off 2 bases at V and 3 bases at J, with 7 bases between the two ends. Germline CDR1 SNHLY, CDR2 FYNNEI. The CDR3 is CASSESPYTEAFF. Written as DNA, the CDR3 is TGTGCCAGCAGTGAAAGTCCCTACACTGAAGCTTTCTTT.

With respect to this clone: At one end, the junction sequence differs from germline, possibly due to a read error. The chain joins TRBV7-7 to TRBJ1-4, with 7 bases matching TRBD1. This CDR3 is 13 amino acids long. Looked up from germline, CDR1 is SSHAT and CDR2 is FNYEAQ (reference sequence). CDR3 nucleotides: TGTGCTAGCAGCTTACGACAGGGTGAAAAACTGTTTTTT. Its protein is CASSLRQGEKLFF.

This chain uses TRBV30 with TRBJ2-5, with a weak D call TRBD2 (7 bases). This CDR3 is built from 15 residues. The germline V gene encodes CDR1 GTSNPN and CDR2 SVGIG (reference sequence). The germline V and J ends were trimmed by 2 bases and 4 bases, with 17 bases remaining between them. The CDR3 nucleotides read TGTGCCTGGAGTAGAGGGAGGGGCAGGGGAGAGACCCAGTACTTC. Amino acid sequence: CAWSRGRGRGETQYF.

CDR3 DNA sequence: TGCAGTGCTAGAGACCGCGGCGGCTACACCTTC. Its protein product is CSARDRGGYTF. This chain connects TRBV20-1 to TRBJ1-2, with D uncertain. From germline, CDR1 is DFQATT and CDR2 SNEGSKA (reference sequence). V lost 0 bases, J lost 8 bases, and 7 bases lay in between. There are 11 residues in the CDR3.